This T cell receptor beta chain was sequenced in a study of OX40 agonist ivuxolimab in advanced cancers. Study background: The drug used for patients, ivuxolimab, was an agonistic anti-OX40 (CD134) antibody.

Regarding the study as a whole: The 0.1-3.0 mg/kg partial responders had among the lowest clonal expansion.

The CDR3 runs 13 residues. Germline trimming cut 9 bases from V and 2 bases from J; bases unmatched to any gene: 1. Germline V CDR1 and CDR2: PRHDT, FYEKMQ (reference sequence). To note about this clone: The antigen is undetermined.

TCRdb's table, derived via immunoSEQ multiplex PCR, lists solely in-frame clones and lacks some. The data contain about 49,000 clones, over 60% of them singletons. The TCR was taken from an adult with an advanced solid tumor such as melanoma, head and neck, liver or kidney cancer. This chain joins TRBV13 and TRBJ2-1, with 10 bases fitting TRBD2. The sample here was CD4+ or CD8+ T cells sorted from blood, taken in a trial of the OX40 agonist ivuxolimab. CDR3 DNA sequence: TGTGCCAGTCTAGCGGGAGCCTACAATGAGCAGTTCTTC. Protein product: CASLAGAYNEQFF.